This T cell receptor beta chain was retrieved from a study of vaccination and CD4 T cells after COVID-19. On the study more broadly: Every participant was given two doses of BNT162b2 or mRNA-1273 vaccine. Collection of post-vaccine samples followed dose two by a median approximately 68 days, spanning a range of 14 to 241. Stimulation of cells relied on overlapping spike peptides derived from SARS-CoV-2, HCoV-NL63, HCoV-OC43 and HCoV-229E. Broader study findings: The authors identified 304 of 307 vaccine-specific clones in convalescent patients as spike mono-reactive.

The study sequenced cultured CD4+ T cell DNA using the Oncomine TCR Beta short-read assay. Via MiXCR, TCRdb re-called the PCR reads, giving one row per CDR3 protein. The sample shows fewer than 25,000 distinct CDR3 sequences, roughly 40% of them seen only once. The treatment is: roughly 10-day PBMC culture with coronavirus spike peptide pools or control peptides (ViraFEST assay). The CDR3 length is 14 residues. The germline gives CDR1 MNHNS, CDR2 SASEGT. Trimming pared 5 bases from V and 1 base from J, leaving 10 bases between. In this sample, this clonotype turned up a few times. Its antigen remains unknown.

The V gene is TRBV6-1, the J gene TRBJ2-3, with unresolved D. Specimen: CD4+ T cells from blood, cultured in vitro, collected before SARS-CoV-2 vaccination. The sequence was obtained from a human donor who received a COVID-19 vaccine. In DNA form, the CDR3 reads TGTGCCAGCAGTCTGTCGACGGGCACAGATACGCAGTATTTT. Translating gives CASSLSTGTDTQYF.